These 27 T cell receptor beta chains share one sample of origin, sequenced in a study of CD8 T cells in ankylosing spondylitis. Each CDR3 protein is one row after TCRdb ran MiXCR on the 5' RACE reads. Of roughly 230,000 distinct CDR3 sequences detected, more than 15% appear once; the ten largest clones hold approximately 32%. Source material: blood, either unsorted or a sorted T cell fraction (not recorded which). All receptors come from a male donor with ankylosing spondylitis or in good health (not recorded which).

This rearrangement joins TRBV10-3 to TRBJ2-1, with TRBD1 matching 9 bases. The V gene's germline CDR1 is ENHRY and CDR2 SYGVKD. With V trimmed by 4 bases and J by 6 bases, 4 bases remained unmatched. The CDR3 loop spans 14 amino acids. CDR3 amino acids: CAISAGQGPNEQFF. CDR3 bases: TGTGCCATCAGTGCGGGACAGGGCCCCAATGAGCAGTTCTTC.

This clonotype was detected a few times. V gene TRBV20-1 combines with J gene TRBJ2-3, with D possibly TRBD2 on 6 matching bases. The CDR3 is 14 residues long. Trimming pared 6 bases from V and 4 bases from J, leaving 17 bases between. Germline-derived CDR1 and CDR2 are DFQATT and SNEGSKA (reference sequence). The DNA for the CDR3 is TGCAGTGCCGTGGGACTGACTCTCGCAGATACGCAGTATTTT. Translated, it gives CSAVGLTLADTQYF.

V usage is TRBV27 and J usage is TRBJ2-1; D not certain. Germline V CDR1 and CDR2: MNHEY, SMNVEV (reference sequence). Trimming left V 6 bases short and J 5 bases short, with 8 bases between. This CDR3 has 12 residues. CDR3 DNA: TGTGCCAGCAGAGCAGATAACAATGAGCAGTTCTTC. Encoded protein: CASRADNNEQFF.

This clonotype showed up just a few times. This chain joins TRBV29-1 and TRBJ1-2, with unresolved D. CDR3 length: 11 amino acids. V lost 4 bases and J 7 bases, leaving 10 bases between the germline ends. The germline gives CDR1 SQVTM, CDR2 ANQGSEA. CDR3 in amino acids: CSVVYGSGYTF. The CDR3 DNA is TGCAGCGTTGTATACGGGTCTGGCTACACCTTC.

Notes on this clonotype: It is likely a read error, because the conserved phenylalanine at the end of the CDR3 is missing. This chain uses TRBV5-6 with TRBJ2-7; maybe TRBD1 (6 bases). V was pared by 0 bases and J by 5 bases, with 18 bases between. Germline CDR1 and CDR2: SGHDT and YYEEEE. The CDR3 sequence is 16 residues long. In DNA, the CDR3 is TGTGCCAGCAGCTTGGCCGCAGGGGTCCTCCTAAACGAGCAGTACATC. Protein sequence: CASSLAAGVLLNEQYI.

This clonotype was counted ten times or more. The rearrangement joins TRBV29-1 to TRBJ2-1; 9 bases map to TRBD2. Germline V lookup: CDR1 SQVTM, CDR2 ANQGSEA. The CDR3 is 17 amino acids. V was pared by 3 bases and J by 0 bases, with 9 bases of the junction left unmatched. The CDR3 protein is CSVEGASGASSYNEQFF. CDR3 DNA sequence: TGCAGCGTTGAGGGGGCTAGCGGGGCTAGCTCCTACAATGAGCAGTTCTTC.

This clonotype came up many times. The chain recombines TRBV27 with TRBJ2-7; D perhaps matches TRBD2 (6 bases). The V end was cut by 3 bases, the J end by 0 bases, with 6 bases between. Germline V lookup: CDR1 MNHEY, CDR2 SMNVEV (reference sequence). This CDR3 contains 13 residues. The CDR3 nucleotides are TGTGCCAGCAGTTTGACTAGCTCCTACGAGCAGTACTTC. Amino acid sequence: CASSLTSSYEQYF.

This clonotype was seen at least ten times. V and J are TRBV24-1 and TRBJ2-1; D not certain. Germline CDR1 and CDR2: KGHDR and SFDVKD. Trimming pared 0 bases from V and 15 bases from J, leaving 11 bases between. The CDR3 totals 12 residues. This chain's CDR3 is CATSDLGQGLFF. CDR3 nucleotides: TGTGCCACCAGTGATTTGGGCCAAGGATTGTTCTTC.

This clonotype was detected many times. The CDR3 nucleotides read TGCGCCAGCAGCACAACTAGCGGGGGGATCTACGAGCAGTACTTC. As protein: CASSTTSGGIYEQYF. This sequence joins TRBV4-1 and TRBJ2-7; 12 nucleotides align to TRBD2. The CDR3 spans 15 residues. CDR1 and CDR2 (germline): MGHRA, YSYEKL. V dropped 5 bases and J dropped 3; count of bases not matched to a gene: 5.

The chain links TRBV6-1 to TRBJ1-3; D is undetermined. Per germline, CDR1 MNHNS and CDR2 SASEGT. V dropped 5 bases and J dropped 0 bases, with 11 bases sitting between them. CDR3 size: 15 residues. In nucleotides, the CDR3 is TGTGCCAGCAGTCCAAGGGAGGGCTCTGGAAACACCATATATTTT. Translating gives CASSPREGSGNTIYF.

The rearrangement joins TRBV12-3 or TRBV12-4 to TRBJ2-1; 10 bases are a match to TRBD2. The length of the CDR3 is 20 residues. V was clipped by 1 base and J by 8 bases; unmatched bases: 20. CDR3 DNA sequence: TGTGCCAGCAGTTTAGGAGACCACTTCGGGCCTAGCGGGAGTCTGGATGAGCAGTTCTTC. It translates to CASSLGDHFGPSGSLDEQFF.

This clonotype was detected a few times. An end of the junction differs from the germline gene, which may be a read error. The chain couples TRBV6-1 to TRBJ1-1; tentative D call: TRBD1 (5 bases). The CDR3 length is 17 residues. Looked up from germline, CDR1 is MNHNS and CDR2 is SASEGT. The CDR3 protein is CASSEAPDTGMNTEAFF. The CDR3 DNA sequence: TGTGCCAGCAGCGAAGCGCCGGACACGGGTATGAACACTGAAGCTTTCTTT.

The chain combines TRBV7-9 with TRBJ2-2; D may be TRBD2 (5 bases). The V gene lost 6 bases and the J gene lost 4 bases, with 9 bases spanning the gap. Per germline, CDR1 SEHNR and CDR2 FQNEAQ (reference sequence). This CDR3 is 13 amino acids long. In DNA, the CDR3 is TGTGCCAGCAGGACTACCGCCACCGGGGAGCTGTTTTTT. As protein: CASRTTATGELFF.

The chain has TRBV12-3 or TRBV12-4 and TRBJ2-7; 8 nucleotides agree with TRBD2. The CDR3 consists of 14 residues. V was pared by 8 bases and J by 6 bases, with 12 bases of the junction left unmatched. CDR3 amino acids: CASGAGTSPFEQYF. CDR3 DNA: TGTGCCAGCGGAGCCGGGACTAGTCCGTTCGAGCAGTACTTC.

At least ten counts were recorded for this clonotype. The V call is TRBV5-6, the J call TRBJ2-1, with 10 bases matching TRBD1. After removal of 0 bases from V and 5 bases from J, the junction contained 5 bases not matched to a gene. This CDR3 contains 16 residues. Germline loops: CDR1 SGHDT, CDR2 YYEEEE. CDR3 DNA sequence: TGTGCCAGCAGCTTGGAGGGGACAGGGGTCAACAATGAGCAGTTCTTC. Its protein product is CASSLEGTGVNNEQFF. Full variable domain (outside the CDR3, taken from reference TRBV5-6 and TRBJ2-1): DAGVTQSPTHLIKTRGQQVTLRCSPKSGHDTVSWYQQALGQGPQFIFQYYEEEERQRGNFPDRFSGHQFPNYSSELNVNALLLGDSALYLCASSLEGTGVNNEQFFGPGTRLTVL.

V usage is TRBV27 and J usage is TRBJ2-7, with D perhaps given as TRBD1 or TRBD2 (5 bases each). Germline CDR1 MNHEY, CDR2 SMNVEV (reference sequence). The V gene lost 6 bases and the J gene lost 3 bases, with 27 bases spanning the gap. The length of the CDR3 is 18 residues. CDR3 coding DNA: TGTGCCAGCAGCCGTCTGGAGGATCCCTCTACGGGGCACTACGAGCAGTACTTC. Its protein is CASSRLEDPSTGHYEQYF.

The chain carries TRBV20-1 and TRBJ1-1; D is unresolved. V lost 7 bases to trimming and J lost 1 base, with 7 bases between them. Per germline, CDR1 DFQATT and CDR2 SNEGSKA (reference sequence). The CDR3 is made up of 11 amino acids. CDR3 loop: CSGAKNTEAFF. The CDR3 coding sequence is TGCAGTGGAGCAAAGAACACTGAAGCTTTCTTT.

The V gene is TRBV19, the J gene TRBJ2-1, with D possibly called TRBD1 or TRBD2 (5 bases each). Trimming removed 2 bases from V and 2 bases from J, with 13 bases in between. The CDR3 is 16 amino acids. In germline, CDR1 is LNHDA, CDR2 SQIVND (reference sequence). The CDR3 sequence: CASSIFGDVAYNEQFF. DNA for the CDR3: TGTGCCAGTAGTATATTCGGGGACGTAGCCTACAATGAGCAGTTCTTC.

This clonotype was detected only a few times. Relative to the germline gene, one junction end is altered; a read error may explain this. J is TRBJ2-2 and V is TRBV12-3 or TRBV12-4, with TRBD2 as a possible D gene (5 bases). The length of the CDR3 is 14 residues. The DNA of the CDR3 is TGTGCCAGCAGTTCCCACGGCATGACCGGGGAGCTGGTTTTT. Residues: CASSSHGMTGELVF.

Only a few counts were recorded for this clonotype. The chain joins TRBV6-2 or TRBV6-3 to TRBJ1-5; D is perhaps TRBD1 (5 bases). From germline, CDR1 is MNHEY and CDR2 SVGEGT. Trimming removed 0 bases at V and 5 bases at J, with 23 bases between. The CDR3 extends over 19 amino acids. The CDR3 sequence: CASSYSRSGNSFFDQPQHF. CDR3 DNA: TGTGCCAGCAGTTACTCGAGGTCAGGGAATTCGTTCTTTGATCAGCCCCAGCATTTT.

This clonotype appeared many times. The rearrangement uses TRBV11-2 and TRBJ2-1; D gene unclear. Deletions cut 5 bases from V and 6 bases from J, with 8 bases between. The CDR3 extends over 12 amino acids. The germline CDR1 and CDR2 sequences are SGHAT and FQNNGV. The CDR3 DNA sequence: TGTGCCAGCAGCCTTATAAGCAATGAGCAGTTCTTC. Amino acids: CASSLISNEQFF.

J is TRBJ1-1 and V is TRBV11-2, with D maybe TRBD1 (6 bases). V dropped 5 bases and J dropped 3 bases, with 16 bases sitting between them. Germline V CDR1 and CDR2: SGHAT, FQNNGV. This CDR3 is 15 amino acids long. The CDR3 DNA reads as TGTGCCAGCAGCCCTGGGGGCGCGGGTGACACTGAAGCTTTCTTT. This codes for CASSPGGAGDTEAFF.

This clonotype showed up just a few times. V and J are TRBV6-5 and TRBJ1-1; TRBD1 might be the D (5 bases). V lost 3 bases and J lost 4, with 12 bases in between. The CDR3 spans 14 residues. Germline V CDR1 and CDR2: MNHEY, SVGAGI. This CDR3 is CASSYQGQSTEAFF. The CDR3 DNA reads as TGTGCCAGCAGTTATCAGGGCCAGAGCACTGAAGCTTTCTTT.

The chain combines TRBV10-3 with TRBJ2-1, with D possibly being TRBD2 (5 bases). V was pared by 0 bases and J by 4 bases, with 7 bases between. Per germline, CDR1 ENHRY and CDR2 SYGVKD. The CDR3 contains 14 residues. The CDR3 protein is CAISESGGYNEQFF. In nucleotides, the CDR3 is TGTGCCATCAGTGAGTCCGGAGGATACAATGAGCAGTTCTTC.

The chain employs TRBV7-3 and TRBJ2-1; D is tentatively TRBD1 or TRBD2 (5 bases each). V lost 6 bases and J 4 bases, leaving 16 bases between the germline ends. The CDR3 is made up of 15 amino acids. Germline V gene sequence: CDR1 SGHTA, CDR2 FQGTGA. The CDR3 region is CASSGGSQNYNEQFF. CDR3 bases: TGTGCCAGCAGTGGGGGATCTCAGAATTACAATGAGCAGTTCTTC.

There are a few counts of this clonotype. The rearrangement joins TRBV20-1 to TRBJ2-1, with D maybe TRBD2 (5 bases). With 3 bases removed from V and 7 bases from J, the gap between germline ends came to 16 bases. The CDR3 has 14 residues. CDR1 and CDR2 (germline): DFQATT, SNEGSKA (reference sequence). This CDR3 reads CSASLVTRENEQFF. The CDR3 DNA reads as TGCAGTGCTAGTTTAGTCACTCGGGAAAATGAGCAGTTCTTC.

CDR3 protein: CSARDSSPTPGPTDEQYF. The CDR3 DNA is TGCAGTGCTAGAGATTCATCACCTACCCCGGGACCCACCGACGAGCAGTACTTC. The chain recombines TRBV20-1 with TRBJ2-7; TRBD1 or TRBD2 may be the D gene (5 bases each). This CDR3 has 18 amino acids. Germline V gene data show CDR1 as DFQATT and CDR2 as SNEGSKA (reference sequence). V lost 0 bases and J 5 bases, leaving 26 bases between the germline ends.